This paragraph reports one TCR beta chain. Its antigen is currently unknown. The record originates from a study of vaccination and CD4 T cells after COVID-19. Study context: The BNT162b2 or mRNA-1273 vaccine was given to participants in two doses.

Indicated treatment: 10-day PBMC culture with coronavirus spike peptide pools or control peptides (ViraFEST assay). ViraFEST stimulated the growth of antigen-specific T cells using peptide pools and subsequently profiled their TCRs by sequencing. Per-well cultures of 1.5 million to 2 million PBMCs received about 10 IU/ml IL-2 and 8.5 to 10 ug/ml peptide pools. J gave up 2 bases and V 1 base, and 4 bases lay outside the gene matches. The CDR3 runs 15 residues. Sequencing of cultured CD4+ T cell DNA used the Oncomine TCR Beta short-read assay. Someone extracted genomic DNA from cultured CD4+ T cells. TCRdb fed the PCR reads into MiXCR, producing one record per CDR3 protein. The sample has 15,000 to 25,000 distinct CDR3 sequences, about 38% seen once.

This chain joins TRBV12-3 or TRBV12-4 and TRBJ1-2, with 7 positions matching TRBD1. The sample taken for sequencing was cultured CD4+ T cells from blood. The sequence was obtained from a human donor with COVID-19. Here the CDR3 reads CASSLEGGWNYGYTF. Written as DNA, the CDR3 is TGTGCCAGCAGTTTAGAAGGGGGCTGGAACTATGGCTACACCTTC.